This TCR beta chain was sequenced during a study of read filtering for tumor transcriptome and immune sequencing. About the study: Revised staging placed eight or nine patients in R-ISS I, some 17 in II, more than 5 in III.

The library was built from around 400 ng RNA with molecular barcoded adaptors for alpha/delta and beta/gamma chains. Using its own MiXCR run on the reads, TCRdb lists one record per CDR3 protein. This sample yields more than 35,000 distinct CDR3 sequences, of which about 15% are seen a single time; 15% to 20% belongs to the top ten. This clonotype occurred many times. The clonotype was recovered from a donor over 35 with multiple myeloma. Specimen: a population of CD138-negative cells sorted from bone marrow.

CDR3 sequence reads: CASSSRDGRNIQYF. The DNA of the CDR3 is TGCGCCAGCAGCTCCCGGGACGGCCGTAACATTCAGTACTTC. The chain couples TRBV5-1 to TRBJ2-4; D assignment may be TRBD1 or TRBD2 (5 bases each). The germline V gene has CDR1 SGHRS and CDR2 YFSETQ. V dropped 3 bases and J dropped 7 bases, with 14 bases sitting between them. The CDR3 runs to 14 residues.